Below are 21 T cell receptor beta chains sequenced from a single sample in a study of T cell changes during pregnancy in multiple sclerosis (dated by TCRdb to between 2017 and 2020). The receptor library was made with the immunoSEQ multiplex PCR assay. TCRdb provides this immuneACCESS table in a form limited to in-frame rearrangements. Some clones are lacking; in checked studies, under half of them reflect an unresolved V gene, and why the rest are absent is not known. This sample is represented by approximately 74,000 clones; less than 90% of them were singletons. Around 3.2% of the sample lies in the top ten. Sample: peripheral blood, taken before pregnancy. The source is a female donor with multiple sclerosis, enrolled in a pregnancy study.

V and J are TRBV7-2 and TRBJ1-6; D gene ambiguous. The CDR3 contains 13 residues. Trimming pared 5 bases from V and 8 bases from J, leaving 10 bases between. Germline loops: CDR1 SGHTA, CDR2 FQGNSA. The chain's CDR3 is CASSPNMDSPLHF. The CDR3 DNA sequence: TGTGCCAGCAGCCCAAACATGGATTCACCCCTCCACTTT.

V and J are TRBV5-1 and TRBJ2-3; 12 positions match TRBD2. The CDR3 spans 18 residues. V dropped 2 bases and J dropped 0; count of bases not matched to a gene: 7. The germline gives CDR1 SGHRS, CDR2 YFSETQ. CDR3 residues: CASSLGGLAGTSTDTQYF. In DNA, the CDR3 is TGCGCCAGCAGCTTAGGGGGACTAGCGGGTACTAGCACAGATACGCAGTATTTT. Supplemented by reference TRBV5-1 and TRBJ2-3, the full variable domain reads KAGVTQTPRYLIKTRGQQVTLSCSPISGHRSVSWYQQTPGQGLQFLFEYFSETQRNKGNFPGRFSGRQFSNSRSEMNVSTLELGDSALYLCASSLGGLAGTSTDTQYFGPGTRLTVL.

Here the CDR3 reads CASRDSYLNNSPLHF. CDR3 nucleotides: TGTGCCAGTAGGGACAGTTACTTAAATAATTCACCCCTCCACTTT. The chain employs TRBV19 and TRBJ1-6; perhaps TRBD1 as D (6 bases). Germline CDR1 is LNHDA and CDR2 is SQIVND (reference sequence). V was shortened by 6 bases and J by 5 bases, with 14 bases between the two germline ends. This CDR3 is 15 amino acids long.

A few counts support this clone. The DNA for the CDR3 is TGTGCCAGCAGTGGTGGACTAGCGGGAAGTGAGACCCAGTACTTC. Its protein is CASSGGLAGSETQYF. This chain connects TRBV2 to TRBJ2-5, with 12 bases identical to TRBD2. The CDR3 is 15 residues long. The ends lost 4 bases at V and 5 bases at J; junction bases unmatched: 5. Per the germline V gene, CDR1 is SNHLY and CDR2 is FYNNEI.

The genes are TRBV7-2 and TRBJ2-4; a weak D match, TRBD1 (6 bases). CDR3 length: 14 residues. Looked up from germline, CDR1 is SGHTA and CDR2 is FQGNSA. V was cut by 5 bases and J by 2 bases, with 10 bases left in between. CDR3 nucleotide sequence: TGTGCCAGCAGCCTCGGGACAACCAAAAACATTCAGTACTTC. Encoded protein: CASSLGTTKNIQYF. Variable domain in full (rest from reference TRBV7-2 and TRBJ2-4): GAGVSQSPSNKVTEKGKDVELRCDPISGHTALYWYRQSLGQGLEFLIYFQGNSAPDKSGLPSDRFSAERTGGSVSTLTIQRTQQEDSAVYLCASSLGTTKNIQYFGAGTRLSVL.

CDR3 sequence reads: CAWSTGGDGYTF. CDR3 DNA sequence: TGTGCCTGGAGTACAGGGGGCGATGGCTACACCTTC. The chain joins TRBV30 to TRBJ1-2; 9 bases fit TRBD1. In germline, CDR1 is GTSNPN, CDR2 SVGIG (reference sequence). Trimming at V came to 2 bases and at J to 6 bases, leaving 1 base not matched to a gene. The CDR3 is 12 residues long.

The chain is built from TRBV29-1 and TRBJ2-3, with D possibly being TRBD1 (5 bases). The CDR3 has 13 residues. CDR1 SQVTM and CDR2 ANQGSEA come from the germline V gene. The germline V and J ends were trimmed by 1 base and 2 bases, with 7 bases remaining between them. The CDR3 protein is CSVEVDNTDTQYF. For the CDR3, the DNA is TGCAGCGTTGAAGTGGACAACACAGATACGCAGTATTTT.

This chain links TRBV9 with TRBJ2-5; 8 nucleotides align to TRBD1. Germline trimming cut 3 bases from V and 11 bases from J; bases unmatched to any gene: 9. The V gene's germline CDR1 is SGDLS and CDR2 YYNGEE. This CDR3 has 13 amino acids. The DNA for the CDR3 is TGTGCCAGCAGCGCCCCGACAGGGGCCCTACAGTACTTC. Translation gives CASSAPTGALQYF.

The J gene is TRBJ2-1, the V gene TRBV9, with TRBD2 as a possible D gene (6 bases). Trimming left V 0 bases short and J 4 bases short, with 17 bases between. This CDR3 contains 17 residues. From germline, CDR1 is SGDLS and CDR2 YYNGEE. The chain's CDR3 is CASSVGSGRRGYNEQFF. The CDR3 region has the DNA TGTGCCAGCAGCGTAGGGTCGGGGCGGCGGGGTTACAATGAGCAGTTCTTC.

V gene TRBV6-1 combines with J gene TRBJ2-7; the D gene is possibly TRBD1 (6 bases). Between the trimmed V and J ends, which lost 6 bases and 1 base, there was a span of 16 bases. This CDR3 is 15 amino acids long. Germline V gives CDR1 MNHNS, CDR2 SASEGT. The chain's CDR3 is CASRDRAGASYEQYF. CDR3 bases: TGTGCCAGCAGAGACCGGGCAGGGGCATCCTACGAGCAGTACTTC.

This clone has just a few counts. This chain connects TRBV5-4 to TRBJ1-1, with a possible D match to TRBD1 (5 bases). This CDR3 has 16 residues. The V gene's germline CDR1 is SGHNT and CDR2 YYREEE (reference sequence). Trimming cost V 0 bases and J 0 bases, with 12 bases left between them. The CDR3, as DNA: TGTGCCAGCAGCTTGGGTAAGGGGTCCATGAACACTGAAGCTTTCTTT. As protein: CASSLGKGSMNTEAFF.

This chain uses TRBV19 with TRBJ1-2; a possible D gene is TRBD1 (6 bases). Trimming removed 3 bases from V and 4 bases from J, with 12 bases in between. The CDR3 runs 14 residues. CDR1 is LNHDA and CDR2 is SQIVND in the germline V gene (reference sequence). Written as DNA, the CDR3 is TGTGCCAGTAGTATCCCAGGGGCTGCCTATGGCTACACCTTC. Its protein product is CASSIPGAAYGYTF.

The V gene is TRBV25-1, the J gene TRBJ1-2; D ambiguous. V shed 5 bases and J shed 7 bases, with 8 bases lying between them. Germline CDR1 and CDR2: MGHDK and SYGVNS. The CDR3 loop spans 11 amino acids. CDR3 nucleotide sequence: TGTGCCAGCAGTACCGGAGTTGGCTACACCTTC. Its translation is CASSTGVGYTF.

This rearrangement joins TRBV7-2 to TRBJ1-5; D not resolved. Germline CDR1 reads SGHTA; CDR2 reads FQGNSA. The CDR3 is 15 residues long. V was shortened by 3 bases and J by 1 base, with 10 bases between the two germline ends. CDR3 region: CASSFGSRSNQPQHF. For the CDR3, the DNA is TGTGCCAGCAGCTTCGGTAGCCGGAGCAATCAGCCCCAGCATTTT.

The chain uses TRBV5-8 and TRBJ2-1, with D tentatively TRBD2 (7 bases). The CDR3 covers 15 residues. The germline gives CDR1 SGHTS, CDR2 YDEGEE. Trimming removed 6 bases at V and 7 bases at J, with 20 bases between. CDR3 loop: CASTTRGGLGNEQFF. CDR3 nucleotide sequence: TGTGCCAGCACCACCCGCGGGGGCCTGGGTAATGAGCAGTTCTTC.

The gene calls are TRBV6-4 and TRBJ2-2; 7 positions agree with TRBD1. This CDR3 has 13 amino acids. The germline CDR1 and CDR2 sequences are MRHNA and SNTAGT. V shed 3 bases and J 10 bases; nucleotides not matched to a gene: 5. CDR3 DNA: TGTGCCAGCAGTGATCGGGACAGTCAGGAGCTGTTTTTT. This translates into CASSDRDSQELFF.

The gene calls are TRBV14 and TRBJ1-2, with D hard to call. The ends were cut back, 2 bases at V and 4 bases at J, with 14 bases in the middle. Germline V gene sequence: CDR1 SGHDN, CDR2 FVKESK. The CDR3 totals 15 residues. The CDR3 reads CASSQLTTSGYGYTF. The CDR3 region has the DNA TGTGCCAGCAGCCAACTAACTACCTCGGGCTATGGCTACACCTTC.

This clone was detected once. The genes are TRBV18 and TRBJ2-1; 14 nucleotides line up with TRBD2. Germline-derived CDR1 and CDR2 are KGHSH and LQKENI. The CDR3 runs to 17 residues. Trimming took 1 base from V and 7 from J; bases not matched to a gene: 6. The CDR3 here is CASSPRNGLAGGNEQFF. The CDR3 DNA sequence: TGTGCCAGCTCACCACGGAACGGACTAGCGGGAGGTAATGAGCAGTTCTTC.

This chain connects TRBV4-2 to TRBJ1-2; D possibly corresponds to TRBD1 (5 bases). From germline, CDR1 is LGHNA and CDR2 YNFKEQ. The CDR3 consists of 14 residues. The V gene lost 0 bases and the J gene lost 7 bases, with 12 bases spanning the gap. CDR3 DNA: TGTGCCAGCAGCCAAGATAAAAGGGGAGGTGGCTACACCTTC. Protein product: CASSQDKRGGGYTF.

This chain links TRBV2 with TRBJ2-3; 8 nucleotides align to TRBD2. The CDR3 runs to 14 residues. V was clipped by 5 bases and J by 2 bases; unmatched bases: 3. CDR1 and CDR2 (germline): SNHLY, FYNNEI. The CDR3 region is CASSRGGDTDTQYF. DNA for the CDR3: TGTGCCAGCAGTCGGGGGGGAGACACAGATACGCAGTATTTT. Full variable domain (missing parts from reference TRBV2 and TRBJ2-3): EPEVTQTPSHQVTQMGQEVILRCVPISNHLYFYWYRQILGQKVEFLVSFYNNEISEKSEIFDDQFSVERPDGSNFTLKIRSTKLEDSAMYFCASSRGGDTDTQYFGPGTRLTVL.

The rearrangement joins TRBV28 to TRBJ2-7; 8 bases map to TRBD1. The trim removed 5 bases at V and 5 bases at J, leaving 8 bases unmatched. The CDR3 extends over 14 amino acids. Germline loops: CDR1 MDHEN, CDR2 SYDVKM. The CDR3 DNA is TGTGCCAGCAGTCTGGGACAGGAAGTTAACGAGCAGTACTTC. This gives the protein CASSLGQEVNEQYF.